The 3 T cell receptor beta chains reported below all come from one sample, sequenced in a study of cytomegalovirus exposure and HLA in healthy donors. Vbeta (60) and Jbeta (13) primers were used in the PCR. This table comes from immunoSEQ multiplex PCR, and its TCRdb copy is limited to in-frame clones, with some not included. The sample lists 95,000 to 110,000 clones; over 70% were seen once. Source material: PBMCs. All receptors come from a man aged 25 to 45 in good health and CMV-seronegative.

This clone was recorded once. The chain is built from TRBV29-1 and TRBJ2-5, with 7 bases that match TRBD2. Trimming removed 0 bases from V and 2 bases from J; junction bases left unmatched: 9. The CDR3 length is 16 residues. Germline loops: CDR1 SQVTM, CDR2 ANQGSEA. CDR3 in DNA: TGCAGCGTTGAAGAATACGGCGGGGGAGGGCAAGAGACCCAGTACTTC. Translating it yields CSVEEYGGGGQETQYF.

This clone was observed a few times. The rearrangement uses TRBV5-1 and TRBJ2-2; D remains unclear. V lost 7 bases and J 6 bases, leaving 13 bases between the germline ends. Germline V gene data show CDR1 as SGHRS and CDR2 as YFSETQ. The CDR3 loop spans 13 amino acids. CDR3 nucleotide sequence: TGCGCCAGCCGCTCCTTAGGAGCCGGGGAGCTGTTTTTT. Translation: CASRSLGAGELFF.

The V call is TRBV25-1, the J call TRBJ2-1; 7 nucleotides agree with TRBD2. CDR3 size: 14 residues. Germline assignment: CDR1 MGHDK and CDR2 SYGVNS. Trimming took 3 bases from V and 8 from J; bases not matched to a gene: 7. The CDR3 region is CASSEELARHEQFF. The CDR3 DNA is TGTGCCAGCAGTGAGGAACTAGCGCGGCATGAGCAGTTCTTC. Full variable domain (rest looked up from reference TRBV25-1 and TRBJ2-1): EADIYQTPRYLVIGTGKKITLECSQTMGHDKMYWYQQDPGMELHLIHYSYGVNSTEKGDLSSESTVSRIRTEHFPLTLESARPSHTSQYLCASSEELARHEQFFGPGTRLTVL.